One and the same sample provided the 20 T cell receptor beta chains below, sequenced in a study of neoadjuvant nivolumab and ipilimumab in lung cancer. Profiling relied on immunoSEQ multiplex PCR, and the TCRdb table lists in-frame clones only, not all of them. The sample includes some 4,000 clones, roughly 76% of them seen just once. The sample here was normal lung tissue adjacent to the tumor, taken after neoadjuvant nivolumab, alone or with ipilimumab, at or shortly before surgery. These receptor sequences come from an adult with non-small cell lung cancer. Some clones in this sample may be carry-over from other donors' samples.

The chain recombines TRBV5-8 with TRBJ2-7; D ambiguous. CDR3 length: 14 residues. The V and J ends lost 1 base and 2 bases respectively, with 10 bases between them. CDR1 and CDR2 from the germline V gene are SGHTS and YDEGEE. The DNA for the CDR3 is TGTGCCAGCAGCTTGTGGACCGCCACCTACGAGCAGTACTTC. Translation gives CASSLWTATYEQYF.

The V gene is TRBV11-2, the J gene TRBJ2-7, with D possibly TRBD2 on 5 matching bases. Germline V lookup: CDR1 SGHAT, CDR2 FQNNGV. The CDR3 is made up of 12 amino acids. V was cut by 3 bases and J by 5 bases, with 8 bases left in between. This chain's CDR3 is CASSFERNEQYF. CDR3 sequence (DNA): TGTGCCAGCAGCTTCGAGCGGAACGAGCAGTACTTC.

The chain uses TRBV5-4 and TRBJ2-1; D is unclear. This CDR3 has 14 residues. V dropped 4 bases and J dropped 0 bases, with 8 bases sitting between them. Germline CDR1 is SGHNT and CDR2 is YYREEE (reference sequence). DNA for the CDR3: TGTGCCAGCAGCCCGATGGACTCCTACAATGAGCAGTTCTTC. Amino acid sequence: CASSPMDSYNEQFF. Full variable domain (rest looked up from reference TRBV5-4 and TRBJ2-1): ETGVTQSPTHLIKTRGQQVTLRCSSQSGHNTVSWYQQALGQGPQFIFQYYREEENGRGNFPPRFSGLQFPNYSSELNVNALELDDSALYLCASSPMDSYNEQFFGPGTRLTVL.

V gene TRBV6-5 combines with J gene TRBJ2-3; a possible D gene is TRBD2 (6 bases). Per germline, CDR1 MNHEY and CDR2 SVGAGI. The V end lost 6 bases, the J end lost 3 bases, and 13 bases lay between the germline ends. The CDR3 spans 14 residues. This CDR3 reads CASSQNRGTDTQYF. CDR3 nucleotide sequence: TGTGCCAGCAGCCAGAATCGGGGGACAGATACGCAGTATTTT.

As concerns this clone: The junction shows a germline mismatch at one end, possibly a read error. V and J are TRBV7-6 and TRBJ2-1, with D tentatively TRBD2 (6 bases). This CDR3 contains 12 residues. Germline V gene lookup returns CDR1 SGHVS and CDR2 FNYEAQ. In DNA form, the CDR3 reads TGTGCCAGCAGCCCGTCGGGACTCCTCCCGGTCTTC. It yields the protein CASSPSGLLPVF.

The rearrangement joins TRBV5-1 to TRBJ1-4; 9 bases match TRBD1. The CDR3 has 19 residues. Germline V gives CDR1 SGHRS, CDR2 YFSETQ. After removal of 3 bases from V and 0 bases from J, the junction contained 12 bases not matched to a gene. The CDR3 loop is CASSSIFTGGSSTNEKLFF. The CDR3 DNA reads TGCGCCAGCAGCTCGATCTTTACAGGGGGCTCATCAACTAATGAAAAACTGTTTTTT.

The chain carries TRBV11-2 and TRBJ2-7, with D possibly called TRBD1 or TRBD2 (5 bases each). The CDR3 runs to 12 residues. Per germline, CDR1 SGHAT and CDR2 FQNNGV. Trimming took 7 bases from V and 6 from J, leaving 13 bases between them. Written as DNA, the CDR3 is TGTGCCAGCACCCAGGGAGTAGCCGAGCAGTACTTC. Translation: CASTQGVAEQYF. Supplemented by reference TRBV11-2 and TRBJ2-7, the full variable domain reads EAGVAQSPRYKIIEKRQSVAFWCNPISGHATLYWYQQILGQGPKLLIQFQNNGVVDDSQLPKDRFSAERLKGVDSTLKIQPAKLEDSAVYLCASTQGVAEQYFGPGTRLTVT.

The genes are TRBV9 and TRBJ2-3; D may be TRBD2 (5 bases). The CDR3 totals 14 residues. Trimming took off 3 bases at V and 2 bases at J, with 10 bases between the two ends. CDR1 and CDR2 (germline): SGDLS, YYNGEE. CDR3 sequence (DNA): TGTGCCAGCAGCGGGCTAGCCCACACAGATACGCAGTATTTT. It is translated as CASSGLAHTDTQYF.

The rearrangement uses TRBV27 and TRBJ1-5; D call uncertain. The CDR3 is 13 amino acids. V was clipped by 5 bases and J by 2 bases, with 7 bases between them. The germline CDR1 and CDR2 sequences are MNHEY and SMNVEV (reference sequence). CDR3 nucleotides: TGTGCCAGCAGTCATAACGGCAATCAGCCCCAGCATTTT. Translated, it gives CASSHNGNQPQHF.

CDR3 amino acids: CASSLREGNQPQHF. Here the CDR3 DNA reads TGTGCCAGTAGTCTGAGGGAGGGCAATCAGCCCCAGCATTTT. This chain connects TRBV19 to TRBJ1-5; unclear D gene. This CDR3 has 14 residues. Germline V gene sequence: CDR1 LNHDA, CDR2 SQIVND (reference sequence). V shed 5 bases and J shed 2 bases, with 10 bases lying between them.

CDR3 DNA sequence: TGTGCCTGGAGTTGGGGGTTTAGTTCGTCGGTGGCTTTCTTT. Its protein product is CAWSWGFSSSVAFF. The chain employs TRBV30 and TRBJ1-1; possible D gene TRBD1, 5 bases. CDR1 and CDR2 from the germline V gene are GTSNPN and SVGIG (reference sequence). With 2 bases removed from V and 11 bases from J, the gap between germline ends came to 21 bases. This CDR3 is built from 14 residues.

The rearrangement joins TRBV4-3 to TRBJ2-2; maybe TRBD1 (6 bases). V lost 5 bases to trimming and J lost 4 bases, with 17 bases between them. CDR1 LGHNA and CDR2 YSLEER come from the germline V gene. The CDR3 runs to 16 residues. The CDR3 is CASSAGAGDGTGELFF. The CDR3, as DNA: TGCGCCAGCAGCGCCGGGGCAGGGGATGGCACCGGGGAGCTGTTTTTT.

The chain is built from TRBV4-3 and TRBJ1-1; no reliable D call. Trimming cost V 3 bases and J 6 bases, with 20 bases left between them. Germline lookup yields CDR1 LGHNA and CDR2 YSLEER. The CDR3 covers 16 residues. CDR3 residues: CASSQRLDEGFAEAFF. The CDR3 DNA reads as TGCGCCAGCAGCCAGCGGTTGGACGAGGGCTTCGCTGAAGCTTTCTTT.

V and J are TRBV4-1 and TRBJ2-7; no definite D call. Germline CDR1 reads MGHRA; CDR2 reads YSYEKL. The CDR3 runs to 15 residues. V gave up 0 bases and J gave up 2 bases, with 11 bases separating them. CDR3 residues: CASSQDTRLTYEQYF. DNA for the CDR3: TGCGCCAGCAGCCAAGATACGCGGTTAACCTACGAGCAGTACTTC.

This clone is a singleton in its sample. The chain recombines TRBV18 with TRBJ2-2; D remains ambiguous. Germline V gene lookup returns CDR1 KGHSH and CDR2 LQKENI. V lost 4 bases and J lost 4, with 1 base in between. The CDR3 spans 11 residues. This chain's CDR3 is CASSLTGELFF. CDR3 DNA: TGTGCCAGCTCACTCACCGGGGAGCTGTTTTTT.

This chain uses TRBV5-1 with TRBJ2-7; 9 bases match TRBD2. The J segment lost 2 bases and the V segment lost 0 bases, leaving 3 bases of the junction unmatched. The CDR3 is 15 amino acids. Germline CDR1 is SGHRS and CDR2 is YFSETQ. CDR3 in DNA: TGCGCCAGCAGCTTGGCGGTAGCGGGGGCCTACGAGCAGTACTTC. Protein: CASSLAVAGAYEQYF.

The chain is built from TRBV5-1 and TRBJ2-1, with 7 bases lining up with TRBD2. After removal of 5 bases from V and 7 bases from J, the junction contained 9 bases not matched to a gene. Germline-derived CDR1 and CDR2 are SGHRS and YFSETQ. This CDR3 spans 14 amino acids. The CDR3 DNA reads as TGCGCCAGCAGGCCCGGGAGGATTGAAAATGAGCAGTTCTTC. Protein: CASRPGRIENEQFF.

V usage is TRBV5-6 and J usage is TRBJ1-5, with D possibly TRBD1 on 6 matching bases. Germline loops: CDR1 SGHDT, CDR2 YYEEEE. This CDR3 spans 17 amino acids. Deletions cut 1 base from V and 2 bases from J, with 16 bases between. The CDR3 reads CASSLSQGLYGNQPQHF. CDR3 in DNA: TGTGCCAGCAGCTTGTCACAGGGCCTTTATGGCAATCAGCCCCAGCATTTT.

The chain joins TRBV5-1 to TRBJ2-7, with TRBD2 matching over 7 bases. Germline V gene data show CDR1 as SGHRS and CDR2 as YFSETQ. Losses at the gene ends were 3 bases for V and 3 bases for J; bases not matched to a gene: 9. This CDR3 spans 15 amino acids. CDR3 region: CASSYQAGMDYEQYF. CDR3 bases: TGCGCCAGCAGCTACCAAGCGGGGATGGACTACGAGCAGTACTTC.

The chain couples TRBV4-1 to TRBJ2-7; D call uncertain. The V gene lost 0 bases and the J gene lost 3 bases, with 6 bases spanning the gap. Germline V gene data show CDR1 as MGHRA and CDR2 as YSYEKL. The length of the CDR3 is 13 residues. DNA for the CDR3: TGCGCCAGCAGCCAAGAAAGGGACTACGAGCAGTACTTC. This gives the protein CASSQERDYEQYF.